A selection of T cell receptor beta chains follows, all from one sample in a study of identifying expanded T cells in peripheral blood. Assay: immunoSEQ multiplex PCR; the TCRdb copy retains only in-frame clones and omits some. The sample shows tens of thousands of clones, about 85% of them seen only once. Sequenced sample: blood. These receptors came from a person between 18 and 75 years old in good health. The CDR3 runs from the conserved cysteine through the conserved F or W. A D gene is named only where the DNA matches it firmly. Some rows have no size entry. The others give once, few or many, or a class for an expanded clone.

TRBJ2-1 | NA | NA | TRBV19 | CASRPQGYSHNEQFF | TGTGCCAGTAGGCCCCAGGGCTACTCCCACAATGAGCAGTTCTTC
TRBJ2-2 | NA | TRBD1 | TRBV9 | CASSGTGGGGKLFF | TGTGCCAGCAGCGGGACAGGGGGCGGTGGTAAGCTGTTTTTT
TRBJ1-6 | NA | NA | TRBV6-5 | CASTNGESSPLHF | TGTGCCAGCACTAACGGGGAAAGTTCACCCCTCCACTTT
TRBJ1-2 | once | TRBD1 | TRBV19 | CASNRDRGLRNYGYTF | TGTGCCAGTAATAGGGACAGGGGGCTTCGAAACTATGGCTACACCTTC
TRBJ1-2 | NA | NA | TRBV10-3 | CAISAGSGMEVKDGYTF | TGTGCCATCAGTGCGGGGTCAGGGATGGAGGTAAAGGATGGCTACACCTTC
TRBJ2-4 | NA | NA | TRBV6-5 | CASSLQGGGLNIQYF | TGTGCCAGCAGCTTACAGGGAGGAGGGCTTAACATTCAGTACTTC
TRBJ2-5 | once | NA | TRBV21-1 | CASSKGQVVETQYF | TGTGCCAGCAGCAAGGGACAGGTGGTGGAGACCCAGTACTTC
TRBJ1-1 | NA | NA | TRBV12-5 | CASGLTGNTEAFF | TGTGCTAGTGGCCTCACAGGGAACACTGAAGCTTTCTTT
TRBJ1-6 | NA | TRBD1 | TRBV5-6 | CASSGQGSSPLHF | TGTGCCAGCAGTGGACAGGGTAGCTCACCCCTCCACTTT
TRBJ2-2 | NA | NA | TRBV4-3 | CASSQDWAPGELFF | TGCGCCAGCAGCCAAGATTGGGCCCCCGGGGAGCTGTTTTTT
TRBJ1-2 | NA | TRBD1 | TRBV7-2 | CASSSPSRDREGYTF | TGTGCCAGCAGCTCCCCGAGTAGGGACAGGGAGGGCTACACCTTC
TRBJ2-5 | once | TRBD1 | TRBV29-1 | CSVGAPGGQETQYF | TGCAGCGTGGGTGCCCCAGGGGGACAAGAGACCCAGTACTTC
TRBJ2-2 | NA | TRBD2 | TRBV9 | CASSTSGGANTGELFF | TGTGCCAGCAGCACGAGCGGGGGAGCGAACACCGGGGAGCTGTTTTTT
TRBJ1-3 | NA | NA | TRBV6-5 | CASSSLSGNTIYF | TGTGCCAGCAGTTCACTCTCTGGAAACACCATATATTTT
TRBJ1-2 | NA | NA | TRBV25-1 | CASNALDGYGYTF | TGTGCCAGCAACGCCTTGGACGGTTATGGCTACACCTTC
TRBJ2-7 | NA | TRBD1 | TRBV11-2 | CASSLERPGTGPFVGEQYF | TGTGCCAGCAGCTTAGAGAGGCCCGGGACAGGGCCCTTCGTGGGGGAGCAGTACTTC
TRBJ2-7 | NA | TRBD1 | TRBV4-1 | CASSRIPGTGAYEQYF | TGCGCCAGCAGCCGGATACCGGGGACAGGGGCGTACGAGCAGTACTTC
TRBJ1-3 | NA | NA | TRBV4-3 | CASSQSWEGNTIYF | TGCGCCAGCAGCCAATCCTGGGAGGGAAACACCATATATTTT
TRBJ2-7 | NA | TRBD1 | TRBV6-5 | CASSYSGQSYEQYF | TGTGCCAGCAGTTACTCGGGACAGAGCTACGAGCAGTACTTC
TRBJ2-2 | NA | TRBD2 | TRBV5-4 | CASTLTSERTGELFF | TGTGCCAGCACTCTGACTAGCGAAAGAACCGGGGAGCTGTTTTTT
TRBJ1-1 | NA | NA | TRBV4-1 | CASSQDGTVLMNTEAFF | TGCGCCAGCAGCCAAGACGGGACGGTCCTCATGAACACTGAAGCTTTCTTT
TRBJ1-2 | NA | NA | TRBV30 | CAWSAGYGYTF | TGTGCCTGGTCGGCGGGCTACGGCTACACCTTC
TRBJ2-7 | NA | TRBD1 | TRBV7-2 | CASSSPDRGYEQYF | TGTGCCAGCAGTTCACCTGACAGGGGCTACGAGCAGTACTTC
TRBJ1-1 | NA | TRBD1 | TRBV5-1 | CASSVGQGKGNTEAFF | TGCGCCAGCAGCGTCGGACAGGGCAAGGGGAACACTGAAGCTTTCTTT
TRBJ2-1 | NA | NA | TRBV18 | CASSPTPGVDSINEQFF | TGTGCCAGCTCACCCACACCCGGGGTGGACAGTATCAATGAGCAGTTCTTC
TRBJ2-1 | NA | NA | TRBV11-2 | CASSYVTGYNEQFF | TGTGCCAGCAGTTATGTAACAGGGTACAATGAGCAGTTCTTC
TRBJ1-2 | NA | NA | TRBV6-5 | CASSSPPGSHGYTF | TGTGCCAGCAGTTCCCCCCCGGGGAGTCATGGCTACACCTTC
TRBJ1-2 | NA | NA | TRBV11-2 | CASSLLSQDGYTF | TGTGCCAGCAGCTTATTGTCCCAGGATGGCTACACCTTC
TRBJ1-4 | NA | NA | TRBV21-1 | CASTGGAFNEKLFF | TGTGCCAGCACAGGGGGGGCCTTTAATGAAAAACTGTTTTTT
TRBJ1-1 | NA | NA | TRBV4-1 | CASSQDIALNTEAFF | TGCGCCAGCAGCCAAGACATTGCCTTGAACACTGAAGCTTTCTTT
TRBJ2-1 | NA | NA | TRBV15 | CATSRGGGPSSYNEQFF | TGTGCCACCAGCCGTGGAGGGGGCCCGAGCTCCTACAATGAGCAGTTCTTC
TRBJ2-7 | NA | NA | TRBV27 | CASSFGQGNEQYF | TGTGCCAGCAGTTTTGGGCAGGGAAACGAGCAGTACTTC
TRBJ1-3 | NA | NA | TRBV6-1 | CASSESYQSGNTIYF | TGTGCCAGCAGTGAATCGTACCAATCTGGAAACACCATATATTTT
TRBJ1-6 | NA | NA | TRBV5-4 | CASSLGQSNSPLHF | TGTGCCAGCAGCTTGGGGCAGTCTAACTCACCCCTCCACTTT
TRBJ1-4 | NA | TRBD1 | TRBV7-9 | CASSPGTGVREKLFF | TGTGCCAGCAGCCCCGGGACAGGGGTGCGAGAAAAACTGTTTTTT
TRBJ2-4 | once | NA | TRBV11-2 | CASTPFERNIQYF | TGTGCCAGCACCCCCTTCGAGAGGAACATTCAGTACTTC
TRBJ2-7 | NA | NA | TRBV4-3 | CASSQDLESYEQYF | TGCGCCAGCAGCCAAGATCTCGAAAGCTACGAGCAGTACTTC
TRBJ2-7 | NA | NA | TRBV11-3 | CASSKRTNSYEQYF | TGTGCCAGCAGCAAAAGGACAAATTCCTACGAGCAGTACTTC
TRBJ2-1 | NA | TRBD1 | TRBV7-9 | CASSLSGGNRNEQFF | TGTGCCAGCAGCTTGTCAGGGGGCAATCGGAATGAGCAGTTCTTC
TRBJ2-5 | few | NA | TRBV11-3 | CASSLYTGRVETQYF | TGTGCCAGCAGCTTATATACCGGACGAGTGGAGACCCAGTACTTC
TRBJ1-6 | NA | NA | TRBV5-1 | CASSSTGTGVSPLHF | TGCGCCAGCAGCTCTACAGGGACGGGAGTCTCACCCCTCCACTTT
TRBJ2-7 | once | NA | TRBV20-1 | CSASDFYEQYF | TGCAGTGCTAGTGATTTCTACGAGCAGTACTTC
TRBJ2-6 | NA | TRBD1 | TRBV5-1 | CASSPRQGGSSGANVLTF | TGCGCCAGCAGCCCCCGACAGGGGGGTAGCTCTGGGGCCAACGTCCTGACTTTC
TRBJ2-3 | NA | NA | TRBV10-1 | CASSHGDTYTDTQYF | TGCGCCAGCAGCCATGGGGACACCTACACAGATACGCAGTATTTT
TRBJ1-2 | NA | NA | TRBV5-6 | CASSLGLGGYTF | TGTGCCAGCAGCTTGGGTTTGGGGGGCTACACCTTC
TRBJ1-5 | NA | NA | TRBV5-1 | CASSLTGGTYQPQHF | TGCGCCAGCAGCTTGACGGGGGGAACGTATCAGCCCCAGCATTTT
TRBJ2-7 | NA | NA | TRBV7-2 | CASSQEVVRGPGEQYF | TGTGCCAGCAGCCAGGAGGTGGTCCGGGGGCCGGGCGAGCAGTACTTC
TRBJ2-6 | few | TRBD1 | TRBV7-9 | CASTGGPGANVLTF | TGTGCCAGCACAGGGGGCCCTGGGGCCAACGTCCTGACTTTC
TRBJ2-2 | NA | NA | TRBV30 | CAWNRDLRAGELFF | TGTGCCTGGAATCGGGACCTCCGGGCCGGGGAGCTGTTTTTT
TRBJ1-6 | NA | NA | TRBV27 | CASTDRISLSTSNSPLHF | TGTGCCAGCACCGATCGGATATCTCTCTCAACCTCTAATTCACCCCTCCACTTT
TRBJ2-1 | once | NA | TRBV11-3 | CASSLVGQGGNEQFF | TGTGCCAGCAGCTTAGTAGGGCAGGGAGGAAATGAGCAGTTCTTC
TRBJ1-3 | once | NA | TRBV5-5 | CASAEQSSGNTIYF | TGTGCCAGCGCGGAACAAAGCTCTGGAAACACCATATATTTT
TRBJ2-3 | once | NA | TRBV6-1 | CASSESWGRNPTDTQYF | TGTGCCAGCAGTGAATCATGGGGCCGGAACCCCACAGATACGCAGTATTTT
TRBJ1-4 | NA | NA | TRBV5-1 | CASRFATNEKLFF | TGCGCCAGCAGATTCGCAACTAATGAAAAACTGTTTTTT
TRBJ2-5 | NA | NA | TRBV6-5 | CASSYAGAETQYF | TGTGCCAGCAGTTACGCAGGGGCGGAGACCCAGTACTTC
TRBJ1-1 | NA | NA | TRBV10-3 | CAISGTTARRVEAFF | TGTGCCATCAGTGGAACGACCGCGAGACGTGTAGAGGCTTTCTTT
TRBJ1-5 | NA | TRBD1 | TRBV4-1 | CASSQDRRGLYQPQHF | TGCGCCAGCAGCCAAGATCGGAGGGGGCTTTATCAGCCCCAGCATTTT